This T cell receptor (beta chain) was sequenced in a study of T cells in Graves' hyperthyroidism and ophthalmopathy. On the basis of clinical symptoms, serum thyroxine and TRAb, thyroid ultrasound and orbital computed tomography, diagnoses were made. Study-wide findings and caveats: In simple terms, a model built on 13 V-J features told ophthalmopathy apart from stable hyperthyroidism. Most clonotypes expanded in the thyroid (above 0.001) were also present in blood.

In regard to this clonotype: The target antigen is unknown.

With 1 base removed from V and 1 base from J, the gap between germline ends came to 7 bases. CDR3 length: 14 amino acids. CDR1 is LNHNV, CDR2 YYDKDF, per germline (reference sequence). Amplification targeted TCR beta CDR3 regions from RNA transcripts. When the TCR CDR3 underwent first-round RT-PCR, the HTBI primer set was used. Via MiXCR, TCRdb re-called the multiplex PCR reads, giving one row per CDR3 protein. The table lists hundreds of thousands of distinct CDR3 sequences, roughly 45% of them singletons. Sequencing was done on a sample of peripheral blood or thyroid tissue (not recorded which). This TCR came from an adult man with Graves' disease, either hyperthyroidism or ophthalmopathy (not recorded which). The rearrangement joins TRBV15 to TRBJ1-1; D is undetermined. This CDR3 is CATSRVAANTEAFF. The CDR3 DNA sequence: TGTGCCACCAGCAGAGTAGCAGCGAACACTGAAGCTTTCTTT.